The 23 T cell receptor beta chains given below trace back to one sample, sequenced in a study of blood T cells in healthy people across ages. It was with a sample-barcoded 5' primer and a J-beta primer mix that a second PCR of roughly 7 to 12 cycles was run. MiXCR, applied by TCRdb to the 5' RACE reads, yields one record per CDR3 protein. The sample lists about 1,500,000 distinct CDR3 sequences, roughly 27% seen once, with 6.5% to 8.5% in the top ten. Sequences were obtained from blood. The receptors derive from a woman in her 30s in good health.

The V and J genes are TRBV7-2 and TRBJ2-1, with a tentative D call TRBD2 (5 bases). The CDR3 is made up of 16 amino acids. Germline V CDR1 and CDR2: SGHTA, FQGNSA. Trimming took off 6 bases at V and 3 bases at J, with 18 bases between the two ends. The CDR3 protein is CTSRSPWGEDYNEQFF. The CDR3 DNA reads as TGTACCAGCAGATCACCTTGGGGAGAAGACTACAATGAGCAGTTCTTC.

This clonotype was counted a few times. The CDR3 loop is CSARDRAWNSPLHF. The CDR3 coding sequence is TGCAGTGCTAGAGACAGGGCATGGAATTCACCCCTCCACTTT. The chain has TRBV20-1 and TRBJ1-6; a possible D gene is TRBD1 (5 bases). V gave up 0 bases and J gave up 7 bases, with 10 bases separating them. The CDR3 is made up of 14 amino acids. The germline V gene has CDR1 DFQATT and CDR2 SNEGSKA (reference sequence).

This clonotype was detected a few times. The chain uses TRBV7-2 and TRBJ2-7, with TRBD2 matching 9 bases. The CDR3 sequence is 16 residues long. J was trimmed by 0 bases and V by 1 base; bases with no gene match: 4. CDR1 SGHTA and CDR2 FQGNSA come from the germline V gene. In DNA, the CDR3 is TGTGCCAGCAGCTTAGGACTAGCGGTGCCCTCCTACGAGCAGTACTTC. Its translation: CASSLGLAVPSYEQYF.

The rearrangement uses TRBV7-2 and TRBJ2-3; D unresolved. Germline V gene sequence: CDR1 SGHTA, CDR2 FQGNSA. The CDR3 spans 13 residues. V gave up 1 base and J gave up 9 bases, with 11 bases separating them. The CDR3 protein is CASSLELVGTQYF. Here the CDR3 DNA reads TGTGCCAGCAGCTTAGAGCTAGTGGGCACGCAGTATTTT.

This clonotype was counted a few times. The chain couples TRBV24-1 to TRBJ2-7; D is uncertain. Trimming took off 4 bases at V and 2 bases at J, with 17 bases between the two ends. Germline V gene data show CDR1 as KGHDR and CDR2 as SFDVKD. The CDR3 has 16 amino acids. The CDR3 spells CATSEGLYSFTYEQYF. Written as DNA, the CDR3 is TGTGCCACCAGTGAGGGCCTTTACTCTTTTACCTACGAGCAGTACTTC.

The chain combines TRBV11-2 with TRBJ2-1, with D possibly called TRBD1 or TRBD2 (5 bases each). This CDR3 contains 23 residues. Germline CDR1 and CDR2: SGHAT and FQNNGV. The ends were cut back, 5 bases at V and 2 bases at J, with 37 bases in the middle. The CDR3 loop is CASSHTEGVLSPLPGKTYNEQFF. CDR3 DNA: TGTGCCAGCAGCCACACCGAAGGGGTTTTGTCTCCTCTCCCGGGGAAAACCTACAATGAGCAGTTCTTC.

This clonotype was counted ten times or more. This could be a read error, since a much larger clone is one nucleotide away. The chain links TRBV5-1 to TRBJ1-2; 11 nucleotides match TRBD1. CDR3 length: 14 amino acids. Trimming at V came to 8 bases and at J to 7 bases, leaving 10 bases not matched to a gene. Germline CDR1 reads SGHRS; CDR2 reads YFSETQ. For the CDR3, the DNA is TGCGCCAGTGCATTAGGGACAGGGGGTGGTGGCTACACCTTC. It codes for CASALGTGGGGYTF.

A few counts support this clonotype. Here the CDR3 DNA reads TGTGCCAGCAGATTAACAGGTCTGGGGGAGACCCAGTACTTC. Translation: CASRLTGLGETQYF. V and J are TRBV12-3 or TRBV12-4 and TRBJ2-5; D may be TRBD1 (5 bases). This CDR3 spans 14 amino acids. V was shortened by 6 bases and J by 5 bases, with 16 bases between the two germline ends.

As to this clonotype: A much larger clone lies a single base off, so this may be a read error. The V and J genes are TRBV15 and TRBJ1-5; no reliable D call. V was clipped by 0 bases and J by 4 bases, with 10 bases between them. The CDR3 contains 15 residues. Germline CDR1 reads LNHNV; CDR2 reads YYDKDF (reference sequence). This chain's CDR3 is CATSREVSRNQPQHF. CDR3 coding DNA: TGTGCCACCAGCAGAGAGGTTTCGAGGAATCAGCCCCAGCATTTT. The variable domain in full, completed from reference TRBV15 and TRBJ1-5, reads DAMVIQNPRYQVTQFGKPVTLSCSQTLNHNVMYWYQQKSSQAPKLLFHYYDKDFNNEADTPDNFQSRRPNTSFCFLDIRSPGLGDTAMYLCATSREVSRNQPQHFGDGTRLSIL.

This clonotype appeared a few times. The chain joins TRBV20-1 to TRBJ2-5; 7 bases map to TRBD2. The V gene end was trimmed by 0 bases and the J gene end by 5 bases; junction bases not matched to a gene: 9. The CDR3 is 15 residues long. Germline values: CDR1 DFQATT, CDR2 SNEGSKA (reference sequence). CDR3 protein: CSARDGTIGRETQYF. The DNA of the CDR3 is TGCAGTGCTAGAGATGGGACTATCGGGAGGGAGACCCAGTACTTC.

This clonotype was counted only a few times. The chain has TRBV2 and TRBJ2-1; TRBD1 agrees at 7 bases. The germline V gene has CDR1 SNHLY and CDR2 FYNNEI. Losses at the gene ends were 2 bases for V and 12 bases for J; bases not matched to a gene: 10. This CDR3 is built from 14 residues. The CDR3 spells CASSEPLSRDRQFF. Written as DNA, the CDR3 is TGTGCCAGCAGTGAACCATTATCTCGGGACAGGCAGTTCTTC.

This clonotype occurred a few times. This sequence may be a read error, since a much larger clone differs from it by one base. The genes are TRBV29-1 and TRBJ2-5, with D perhaps given as TRBD1 or TRBD2 (5 bases each). CDR1 and CDR2 (germline): SQVTM, ANQGSEA. This CDR3 spans 12 amino acids. Here the CDR3 DNA reads TGCAGCGTTTCGGGGCATCAAGAGACCCGGTACTTC. Protein sequence: CSVSGHQETRYF.

The table lists this clonotype with many counts. V and J are TRBV12-3 or TRBV12-4 and TRBJ2-7, with a weak D call TRBD2 (7 bases). The CDR3 has 12 residues. Trimming removed 6 bases at V and 6 bases at J, with 12 bases between. CDR3: CASSRGGFEQYF. The CDR3, as DNA: TGTGCCAGCAGCCGCGGGGGCTTCGAGCAGTACTTC.

This chain joins TRBV12-3 or TRBV12-4 and TRBJ2-7; D gene ambiguous. V shed 5 bases and J shed 3 bases, with 8 bases lying between them. There are 12 residues in the CDR3. The CDR3 loop is CASSARIYEQYF. The CDR3 nucleotides read TGTGCCAGCAGTGCTCGGATCTACGAGCAGTACTTC.

This clonotype was seen only a few times. The chain employs TRBV20-1 and TRBJ2-4; TRBD1 might be the D (5 bases). TRBJ2-7 explains the end of the DNA better; the J call may be wrong. Germline CDR1 and CDR2: DFQATT and SNEGSKA (reference sequence). The CDR3 covers 14 residues. CDR3 nucleotide sequence: TGCAGTGCTAGAGGCCAGGGAAACCCCTACGAGCAGTACTTC. It is translated as CSARGQGNPYEQYF.

The rearrangement uses TRBV7-2 and TRBJ2-1, with TRBD2 matching over 7 bases. There are 17 residues in the CDR3. CDR1 and CDR2 from the germline V gene are SGHTA and FQGNSA. V was pared by 2 bases and J by 5 bases, with 12 bases of the junction left unmatched. CDR3 DNA: TGTGCCAGCAGCTTAAGAGCGCCACGGGGGGTAAACAATGAGCAGTTCTTC. This encodes CASSLRAPRGVNNEQFF. The complete variable domain, with remaining parts taken from reference TRBV7-2 and TRBJ2-1, reads GAGVSQSPSNKVTEKGKDVELRCDPISGHTALYWYRQSLGQGLEFLIYFQGNSAPDKSGLPSDRFSAERTGGSVSTLTIQRTQQEDSAVYLCASSLRAPRGVNNEQFFGPGTRLTVL.

In this sample, this clonotype turned up a few times. The J gene is TRBJ1-2, the V gene TRBV28, with 9 nucleotides matching TRBD1. Germline V gene lookup returns CDR1 MDHEN and CDR2 SYDVKM. The CDR3 runs to 15 residues. V gave up 5 bases and J gave up 4 bases; unmatched junction bases: 8. This CDR3 reads CASSPQGQGAYGYTF. In nucleotides, the CDR3 is TGTGCCAGCAGTCCTCAGGGACAGGGAGCCTATGGCTACACCTTC.

This clonotype was recorded a few times. This chain joins TRBV9 and TRBJ2-4; D uncertain. Per the germline V gene, CDR1 is SGDLS and CDR2 is YYNGEE. The CDR3 spans 16 residues. The V end lost 0 bases, the J end lost 0 bases, and 10 bases lay between the germline ends. For the CDR3, the DNA is TGTGCCAGCAGCGTAGATCCAGTTCCAGCCAAAAACATTCAGTACTTC. This codes for CASSVDPVPAKNIQYF. The full variable domain, in which reference TRBV9 and TRBJ2-4 provide the parts outside the CDR3, is DSGVTQTPKHLITATGQRVTLRCSPRSGDLSVYWYQQSLDQGLQFLIQYYNGEERAKGNILERFSAQQFPDLHSELNLSSLELGDSALYFCASSVDPVPAKNIQYFGAGTRLSVL.

The chain carries TRBV12-3 or TRBV12-4 and TRBJ1-6, with a tentative D call TRBD1 (6 bases). The V end was cut by 3 bases, the J end by 6 bases, with 12 bases between. There are 15 residues in the CDR3. The CDR3 is CASSFGGSSNSPLHF. The CDR3 region has the DNA TGTGCCAGCAGTTTTGGGGGCAGTAGTAATTCACCCCTCCACTTT.

This clonotype was seen more than once but under ten times. This rearrangement joins TRBV7-3 to TRBJ1-2; D is uncertain. Trimming pared 2 bases from V and 2 bases from J, leaving 15 bases between. The CDR3 has 16 residues. In germline, CDR1 is SGHTA, CDR2 FQGTGA. For the CDR3, the DNA is TGTGCCAGCAGCTTACACGGGGTACTGGGGAACTATGGCTACACCTTC. Residues: CASSLHGVLGNYGYTF. Using reference TRBV7-3 and TRBJ1-2 for the parts outside the CDR3, the full variable domain is GAGVSQTPSNKVTEKGKYVELRCDPISGHTALYWYRQSLGQGPEFLIYFQGTGAADDSGLPNDRFFAVRPEGSVSTLKIQRTERGDSAVYLCASSLHGVLGNYGYTFGSGTRLTVV.

This rearrangement joins TRBV19 to TRBJ1-4; D is unclear. The CDR3 runs 14 residues. V lost 2 bases, J lost 7 bases, and 11 bases lay in between. Germline V gene lookup returns CDR1 LNHDA and CDR2 SQIVND (reference sequence). The DNA of the CDR3 is TGTGCCAGTAGTATAACAACTTCTCCTGAAAAACTGTTTTTT. Translating gives CASSITTSPEKLFF.

This clonotype was counted between two and nine times. The V call is TRBV14, the J call TRBJ2-5; 7 nucleotides align to TRBD2. The CDR3 loop spans 15 amino acids. The V segment lost 5 bases and the J segment 5 bases; nucleotides outside the gene matches: 11. CDR1 is SGHDN and CDR2 is FVKESK in the germline V gene. As DNA, the CDR3 is TGTGCCAGCAGCATCCATAGCGGGTTGCCCGAGACCCAGTACTTC. Translating it yields CASSIHSGLPETQYF.

The chain uses TRBV5-1 and TRBJ2-6; 7 bases map to TRBD2. V shed 0 bases and J 4 bases; nucleotides not matched to a gene: 10. The CDR3 spans 18 residues. Germline V gene data show CDR1 as SGHRS and CDR2 as YFSETQ. The CDR3 nucleotides read TGCGCCAGCAGCTTGGCCGGGGAGGGGAGCGCCGGGGCCAACGTCCTGACTTTC. Translating it yields CASSLAGEGSAGANVLTF.